Following are 8 T cell receptor beta chains from one sample sequenced in a study of blood T cells in healthy people across ages. Primers used in a second PCR of about 6 to 11 cycles were a sample-barcoded 5' primer and a J-beta primer mix. TCRdb processed the 5' RACE reads anew with MiXCR; each CDR3 protein has one entry. The sample lists about 780,000 distinct CDR3 sequences, roughly 46% seen once, with 15% to 20% in the top ten. Sequenced: blood. The receptor set was obtained from an elderly man in good health.

The rearrangement links TRBV4-2 to TRBJ2-1; D is unclear. V lost 0 bases to trimming and J lost 2 bases, with 14 bases between them. This CDR3 comprises 17 residues. CDR1 is LGHNA, CDR2 YNFKEQ, per germline. The CDR3 region is CASSQDPAGSPYNEQFF. The CDR3, as DNA: TGTGCCAGCAGCCAAGATCCCGCTGGAAGCCCCTACAATGAGCAGTTCTTC.

The chain links TRBV20-1 to TRBJ2-3; D is uncertain. V dropped 6 bases and J dropped 3 bases, with 10 bases sitting between them. Germline CDR1 reads DFQATT; CDR2 reads SNEGSKA (reference sequence). The CDR3 has 12 amino acids. The CDR3, as DNA: TGCAGTGCCGCCTCGCGAACAGATACGCAGTATTTT. Protein: CSAASRTDTQYF.

A note on this clonotype: One end of the junction fails to match germline, which may point to a read error. This sequence joins TRBV15 and TRBJ2-4; the match to TRBD1 covers 9 bases. Germline V gene sequence: CDR1 LNHNV, CDR2 YYDKDF (reference sequence). The CDR3 runs to 22 residues. CDR3 amino acids: CATSRALNHRDRETIAKNTQYF. The CDR3 DNA sequence: TGTGCCACCAGCAGAGCTCTCAACCACCGGGACAGGGAGACAATAGCCAAAAACACTCAGTACTTC. The full variable domain, rest sourced from reference TRBV15 and TRBJ2-4, is DAMVIQNPRYQVTQFGKPVTLSCSQTLNHNVMYWYQQKSSQAPKLLFHYYDKDFNNEADTPDNFQSRRPNTSFCFLDIRSPGLGDTAMYLCATSRALNHRDRETIAKNTQYFGAGTRLSVL.

The chain joins TRBV29-1 to TRBJ1-1; D is perhaps TRBD1 (5 bases). Trimming took 0 bases from V and 4 from J, leaving 15 bases between them. This CDR3 has 15 residues. Per germline, CDR1 SQVTM and CDR2 ANQGSEA. The CDR3 coding sequence is TGCAGCGTTGAAGATCACCGGGGGAGAAGCACTGAAGCTTTCTTT. It codes for CSVEDHRGRSTEAFF.

The chain has TRBV4-3 and TRBJ2-3, with 8 bases that match TRBD1. With V trimmed by 0 bases and J by 3 bases, 11 bases remained unmatched. Germline V gives CDR1 LGHNA, CDR2 YSLEER. The CDR3 covers 18 residues. The CDR3: CASSQDIVQGAFTDTQYF. CDR3 DNA: TGCGCCAGCAGCCAAGATATCGTCCAGGGGGCATTTACAGATACGCAGTATTTT.

This clonotype was counted between two and nine times. The V gene is TRBV20-1, the J gene TRBJ2-1, with D tentatively TRBD2 (6 bases). Trimming stripped 8 bases from V and 6 bases from J, with 20 bases between. Germline CDR1 and CDR2: DFQATT and SNEGSKA (reference sequence). The CDR3 runs to 14 residues. DNA of the CDR3: TGCAGTTCCTACAGCGGGTGGGAAACCAATGAGCAGTTCTTC. Protein: CSSYSGWETNEQFF.

About this clonotype: No conserved phenylalanine or tryptophan is present at the end of the CDR3, so a read error is the likely explanation. This sequence joins TRBV7-2 and TRBJ2-7, with no clear D. The CDR3 runs 12 residues. CDR1 SGHTA and CDR2 FQGNSA come from the germline V gene. Trimming removed 5 bases at V and 4 bases at J, with 9 bases between. The CDR3 is CASSQAQYEQYL. The CDR3 DNA follows: TGTGCCAGCAGCCAAGCACAGTACGAGCAGTACTTA.

This chain uses TRBV7-9 with TRBJ2-1; 12 bases map to TRBD2. The V segment lost 4 bases and the J segment 13 bases; nucleotides outside the gene matches: 14. CDR3 length: 16 residues. Looked up from germline, CDR1 is SEHNR and CDR2 is FQNEAQ (reference sequence). CDR3 sequence: CASSYPTSGSSETQFF. The CDR3 nucleotides are TGTGCCAGCAGCTACCCGACTAGCGGGAGTTCGGAGACCCAGTTCTTC. Full variable domain (missing parts from reference TRBV7-9 and TRBJ2-1): DTGVSQNPRHKITKRGQNVTFRCDPISEHNRLYWYRQTLGQGPEFLTYFQNEAQLEKSRLLSDRFSAERPKGSFSTLEIQRTEQGDSAMYLCASSYPTSGSSETQFFGPGTRLTVL.